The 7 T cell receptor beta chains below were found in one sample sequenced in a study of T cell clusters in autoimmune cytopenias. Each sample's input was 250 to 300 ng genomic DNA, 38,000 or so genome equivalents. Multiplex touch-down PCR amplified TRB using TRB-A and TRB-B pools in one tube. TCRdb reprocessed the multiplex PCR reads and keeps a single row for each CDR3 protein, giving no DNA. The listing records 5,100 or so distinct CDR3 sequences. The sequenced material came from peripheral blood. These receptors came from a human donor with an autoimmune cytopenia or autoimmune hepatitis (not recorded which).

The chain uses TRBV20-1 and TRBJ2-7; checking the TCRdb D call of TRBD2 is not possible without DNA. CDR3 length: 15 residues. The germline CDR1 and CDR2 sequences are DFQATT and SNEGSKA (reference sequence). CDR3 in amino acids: CSARSGTSGSYEQYF.

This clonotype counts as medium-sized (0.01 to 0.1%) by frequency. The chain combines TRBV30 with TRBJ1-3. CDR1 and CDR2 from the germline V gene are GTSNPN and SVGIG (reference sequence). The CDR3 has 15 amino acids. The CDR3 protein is CAWSATGGPGNTIYF.

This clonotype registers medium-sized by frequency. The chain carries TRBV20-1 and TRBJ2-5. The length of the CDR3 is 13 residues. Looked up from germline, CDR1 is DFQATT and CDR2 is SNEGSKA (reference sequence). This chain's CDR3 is CSASFPYQETQYF.

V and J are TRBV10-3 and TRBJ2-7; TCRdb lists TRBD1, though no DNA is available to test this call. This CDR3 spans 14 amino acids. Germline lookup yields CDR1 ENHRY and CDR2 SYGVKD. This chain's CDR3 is CAISAGTGRNEQYF.

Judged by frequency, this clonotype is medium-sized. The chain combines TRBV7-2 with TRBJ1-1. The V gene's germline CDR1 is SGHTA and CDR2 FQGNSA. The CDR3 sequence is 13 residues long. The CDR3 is CASSTQMNTEAFF. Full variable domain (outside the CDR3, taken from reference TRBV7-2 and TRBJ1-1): GAGVSQSPSNKVTEKGKDVELRCDPISGHTALYWYRQSLGQGLEFLIYFQGNSAPDKSGLPSDRFSAERTGGSVSTLTIQRTQQEDSAVYLCASSTQMNTEAFFGQGTRLTVV.

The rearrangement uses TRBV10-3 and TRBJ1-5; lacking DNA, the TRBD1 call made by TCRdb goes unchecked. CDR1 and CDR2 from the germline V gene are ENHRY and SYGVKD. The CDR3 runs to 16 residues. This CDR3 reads CASRTGIRYSNQPQHF.

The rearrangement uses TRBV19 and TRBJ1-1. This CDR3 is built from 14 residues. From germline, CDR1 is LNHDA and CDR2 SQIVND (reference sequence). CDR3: CASSIGGGRTEAFF.